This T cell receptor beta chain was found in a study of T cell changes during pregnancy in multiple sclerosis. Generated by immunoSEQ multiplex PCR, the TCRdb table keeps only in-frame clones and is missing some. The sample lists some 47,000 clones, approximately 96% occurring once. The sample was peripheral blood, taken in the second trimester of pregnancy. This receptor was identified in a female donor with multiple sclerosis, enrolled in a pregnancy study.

The CDR3 here is CASSEYKGTGEFNEQFF. CDR3 nucleotide sequence: TGTGCCAGCAGTGAATATAAGGGGACAGGGGAGTTCAATGAGCAGTTCTTC. The chain carries TRBV25-1 and TRBJ2-1; TRBD1 matches at 10 bases. Germline loops: CDR1 MGHDK, CDR2 SYGVNS. The CDR3 is 17 residues long. Trimming cost V 0 bases and J 6 bases; bases outside gene matches: 8. The whole variable domain, remainder taken from reference TRBV25-1 and TRBJ2-1, is EADIYQTPRYLVIGTGKKITLECSQTMGHDKMYWYQQDPGMELHLIHYSYGVNSTEKGDLSSESTVSRIRTEHFPLTLESARPSHTSQYLCASSEYKGTGEFNEQFFGPGTRLTVL.